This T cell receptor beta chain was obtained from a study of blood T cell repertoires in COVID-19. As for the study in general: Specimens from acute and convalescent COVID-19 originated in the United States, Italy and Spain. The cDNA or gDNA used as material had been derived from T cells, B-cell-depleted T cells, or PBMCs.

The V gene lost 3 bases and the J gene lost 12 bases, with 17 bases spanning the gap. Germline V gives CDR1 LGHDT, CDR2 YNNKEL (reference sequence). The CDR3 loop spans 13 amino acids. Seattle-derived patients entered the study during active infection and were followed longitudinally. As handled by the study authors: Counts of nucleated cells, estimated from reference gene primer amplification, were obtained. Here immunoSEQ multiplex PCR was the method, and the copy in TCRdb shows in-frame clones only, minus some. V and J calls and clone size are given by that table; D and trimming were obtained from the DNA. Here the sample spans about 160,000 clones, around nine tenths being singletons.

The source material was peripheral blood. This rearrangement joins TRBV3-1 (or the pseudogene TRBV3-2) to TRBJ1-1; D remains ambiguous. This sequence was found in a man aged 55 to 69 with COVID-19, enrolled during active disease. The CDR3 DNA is TGTGCCAGCAGCCAGGACGACGGGAGTGGAACTTTCTTT. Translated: CASSQDDGSGTFF.